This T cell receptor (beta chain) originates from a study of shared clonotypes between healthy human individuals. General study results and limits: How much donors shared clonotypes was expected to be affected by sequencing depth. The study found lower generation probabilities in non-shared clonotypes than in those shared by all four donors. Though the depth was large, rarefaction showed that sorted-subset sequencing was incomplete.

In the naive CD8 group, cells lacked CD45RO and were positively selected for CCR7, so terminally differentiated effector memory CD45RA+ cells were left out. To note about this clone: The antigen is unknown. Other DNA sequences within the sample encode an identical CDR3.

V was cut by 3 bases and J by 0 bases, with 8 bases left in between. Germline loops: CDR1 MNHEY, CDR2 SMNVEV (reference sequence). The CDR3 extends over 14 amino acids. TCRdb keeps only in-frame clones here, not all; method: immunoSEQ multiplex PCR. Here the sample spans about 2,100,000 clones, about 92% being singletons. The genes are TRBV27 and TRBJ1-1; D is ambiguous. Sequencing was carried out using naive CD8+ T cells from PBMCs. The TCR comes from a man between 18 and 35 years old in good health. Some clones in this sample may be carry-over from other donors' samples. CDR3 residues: CASSLLGMNTEAFF. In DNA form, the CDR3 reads TGTGCCAGCAGTTTGCTAGGGATGAACACTGAAGCTTTCTTT.